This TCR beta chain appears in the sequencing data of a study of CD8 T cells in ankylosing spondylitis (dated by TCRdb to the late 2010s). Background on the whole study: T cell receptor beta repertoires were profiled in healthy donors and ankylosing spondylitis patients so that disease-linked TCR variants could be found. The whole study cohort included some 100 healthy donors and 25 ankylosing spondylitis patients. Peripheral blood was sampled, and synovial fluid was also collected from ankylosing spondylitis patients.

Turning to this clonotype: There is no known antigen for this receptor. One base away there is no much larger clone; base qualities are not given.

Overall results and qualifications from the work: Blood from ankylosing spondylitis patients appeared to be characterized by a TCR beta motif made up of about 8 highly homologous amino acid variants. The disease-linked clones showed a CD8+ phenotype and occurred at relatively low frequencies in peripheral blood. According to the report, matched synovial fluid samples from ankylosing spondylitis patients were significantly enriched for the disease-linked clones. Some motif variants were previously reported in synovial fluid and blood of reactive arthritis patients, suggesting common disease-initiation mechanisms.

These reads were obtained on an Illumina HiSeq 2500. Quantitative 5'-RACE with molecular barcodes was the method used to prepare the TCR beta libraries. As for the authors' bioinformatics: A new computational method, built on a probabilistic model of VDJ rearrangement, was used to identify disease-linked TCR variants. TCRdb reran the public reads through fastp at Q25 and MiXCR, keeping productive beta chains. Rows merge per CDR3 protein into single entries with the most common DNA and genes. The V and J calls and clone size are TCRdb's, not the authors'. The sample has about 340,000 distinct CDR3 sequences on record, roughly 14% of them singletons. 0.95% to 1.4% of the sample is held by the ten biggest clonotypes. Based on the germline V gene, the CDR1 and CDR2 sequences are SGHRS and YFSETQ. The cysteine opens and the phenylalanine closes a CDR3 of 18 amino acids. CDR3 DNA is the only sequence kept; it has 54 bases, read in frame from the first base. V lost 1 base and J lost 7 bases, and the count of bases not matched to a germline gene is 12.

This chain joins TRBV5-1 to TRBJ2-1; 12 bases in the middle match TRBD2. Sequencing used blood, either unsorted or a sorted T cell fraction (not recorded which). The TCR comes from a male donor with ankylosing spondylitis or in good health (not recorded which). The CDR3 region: CASSLFSSSGGAGNEQFF. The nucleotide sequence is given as TGCGCCAGCAGCTTGTTCTCGTCTAGCGGGGGGGCCGGGAATGAGCAGTTCTTC.